These 5 T cell receptor beta chains share one sample of origin, sequenced in a study of blood T cells in healthy people across ages. Using a J-beta primer mix together with a sample-barcoded 5' primer, a second PCR was run for about 6 to 11 cycles. One entry per CDR3 protein, called by TCRdb with MiXCR from the 5' RACE reads. The top ten hold 20% to 30% of the sample, which has roughly 730,000 distinct CDR3 sequences, just over 55% seen once. The sample consisted of blood. Receptors originate from a man between 40 and 49 years old in good health.

This rearrangement joins TRBV12-3 or TRBV12-4 to TRBJ1-5, with TRBD1 matching over 8 bases. This CDR3 region has 14 residues. Trimming cost V 7 bases and J 2 bases; bases outside gene matches: 4. CDR3 sequence (DNA): TGTGCCAGCACCCAGGGACAGGGCAATCAGCCCCAGCATTTT. Translated: CASTQGQGNQPQHF.

V is TRBV27 and J is TRBJ1-2; no firm D call. The CDR3 has 14 residues. Trimming stripped 2 bases from V and 5 bases from J, with 12 bases between. The germline gives CDR1 MNHEY, CDR2 SMNVEV (reference sequence). CDR3 residues: CASSLQRDLYGYTF. The CDR3, as DNA: TGTGCCAGCAGTTTACAAAGGGATCTATATGGCTACACCTTC.

The CDR3 spells CASSLAGDYTEAFF. The CDR3 DNA reads TGTGCCAGCAGCTTAGCTGGGGATTACACTGAAGCTTTCTTT. V gene TRBV11-2 combines with J gene TRBJ1-1, with D uncertain. CDR3 length: 14 residues. Germline CDR1 reads SGHAT; CDR2 reads FQNNGV. Trimming left V 1 base short and J 3 bases short, with 9 bases between.

This chain uses TRBV3-1 with TRBJ2-3; D may be TRBD1 (5 bases). The CDR3 totals 15 residues. The V gene lost 1 base and the J gene lost 4 bases, with 12 bases spanning the gap. CDR1 and CDR2 (germline): LGHDT, YNNKEL (reference sequence). DNA of the CDR3: TGTGCCAGCAGCCAAGGGGGCGCGAGCCCAGATACGCAGTATTTT. Translation gives CASSQGGASPDTQYF.

This sequence joins TRBV5-1 and TRBJ2-5; 9 bases map to TRBD1. The germline V gene has CDR1 SGHRS and CDR2 YFSETQ. CDR3 size: 15 residues. With V trimmed by 4 bases and J by 4 bases, 8 bases remained unmatched. CDR3 DNA sequence: TGCGCCAGCAGCCTGGGACAGGGAAAATCAGAGACCCAGTACTTC. Amino acids: CASSLGQGKSETQYF.